This T cell receptor (beta chain) was sequenced for a study of identical twins. Each CDR3 protein gets one entry after TCRdb re-called the 5' RACE reads with MiXCR. In the table there are hundreds of thousands of distinct CDR3 sequences, 18% of which are singletons. This clonotype turned up a few times. The antigen remains unidentified. A read error may account for a junction end that differs from germline. This CDR3 has 15 residues. Study results and limitations: Excess sharing between twins was weaker in beta out-of-frame sequences.

These data also formed part of another study, on T cells expressing NK-cell markers. In that study: Topping the CD3+CD56-NKG2C+ fraction as well were these clonotypes, in a handful of donors.

The TCR sequence derives from a woman in her late teens or twenties in good health. The specimen sequenced was PBMCs. The chain is built from TRBV12-3 or TRBV12-4 and TRBJ2-1; tentative D call: TRBD1 (6 bases). The CDR3, as DNA: TGTGCCAGCAGAAGAACAGGGTCCTCCAACAATGAGCAGTTCTTC. This translates into CASRRTGSSNNEQFF.